The T cell receptor (beta chain) under discussion was sequenced for a study of Tregs in tolerant kidney transplant recipients. Study-wide results and limits: The most relevant donor-specific Treg TCRbeta repertoire apparently came from expansion with activated donor B cells.

TCRdb's copy holds only in-frame clones and misses some; the assay was immunoSEQ multiplex PCR. This table holds roughly 250,000 clones, 65% to 85% found once. Looked up from germline, CDR1 is ENHRY and CDR2 is SYGVKD. The CDR3 extends over 15 amino acids. With 5 bases removed from V and 3 bases from J, the gap between germline ends came to 16 bases. In regard to this clone: The antigen remains undetermined.

The receptor was derived from a human donor in good health. The sequenced material came from CD4+ T cells from blood. This rearrangement joins TRBV10-3 to TRBJ1-1; possibly TRBD1 for D (5 bases). CDR3 sequence (DNA): TGTGCCATCAGTCACTCCCTTGGGGGGGACACTGAAGCTTTCTTT. Translation gives CAISHSLGGDTEAFF.